This T cell receptor beta chain was captured by sequencing in a study of T cells in tumors after PD-1 blockade. Study-level background: Treatment was either pembrolizumab 200 mg every 3 weeks or cemiplimab 350 mg every 2 weeks. A subset received ongoing vismodegib 150 mg daily alongside anti-PD-1 therapy.

Assay: immunoSEQ multiplex PCR; the TCRdb copy retains only in-frame clones and omits some. Altogether some 2,000 clones are present, approximately 71% being singletons, with the ten largest covering about 15%. The CDR3 consists of 11 residues. Germline assignment: CDR1 SNHLY and CDR2 FYNNEI. Trimming left V 4 bases short and J 3 bases short, with 3 bases between. This material consisted of tumor tissue, taken before anti-PD-1 treatment. The chain joins TRBV2 to TRBJ1-1, with D unresolved. This TCR came from a human donor with basal cell carcinoma. The CDR3 protein is CASSVDTEAFF. Here the CDR3 DNA reads TGTGCCAGCAGTGTGGACACTGAAGCTTTCTTT. The full variable domain, its missing parts supplied by reference TRBV2 and TRBJ1-1, is EPEVTQTPSHQVTQMGQEVILRCVPISNHLYFYWYRQILGQKVEFLVSFYNNEISEKSEIFDDQFSVERPDGSNFTLKIRSTKLEDSAMYFCASSVDTEAFFGQGTRLTVV.